This T cell receptor beta chain was sequenced during a study of blood T cell repertoires in COVID-19 (TCRdb year 2020). Looking at the study overall: The collaborator samples originated in the United States, Italy and Spain and spanned the acute and convalescent phases of COVID-19. Samples were obtained from the ongoing ImmuneRACE study (first 160 participants) and from some 1,300 subjects provided by 6 global collaborators. Subjects who had been exposed to COVID-19, were actively infected with it, or had recovered from it provided the deeply sampled blood TCRbeta repertoires that made up the dataset. The repertoires were made available in a free public database intended to serve as a resource for research on the immune response to SARS-CoV-2. Where HLA class I and class II types were available, the types were taken from metadata supplied by the sample provider, not from assay-based typing. A de-identified subject ID, COVID-19 status, age in years and sex were almost always included in the sample metadata. The material from the prospective study consisted of cDNA or gDNA derived from T cells, B-cell-depleted T cells, or PBMCs.

TCRbeta CDR3 regions were amplified from genomic DNA using the immunoSEQ Assay, a bias-controlled multiplex PCR. The authors' pipeline ran thus. Nucleated cell counts per sample were estimated from amplification of reference gene primers within the assay. To quantify the absolute abundance of each unique TCRbeta CDR3 rearrangement, sequence reads were collapsed and filtered. For each sample, productive Simpson clonality was calculated as the square root of Simpson's diversity index across productive rearrangements. The table was pulled from immuneACCESS by TCRdb, which kept in-frame rearrangements only. Such tables lose some clones; where checked, under half of the loss comes from unresolved V genes, and the rest has no known cause. V and J calls and clone size follow that table, whereas D and trimming were derived from the DNA. This sample has under 35,000 clones in its table, and about 89% of those were observed once. 35% to 55% of the sample belongs to the ten largest clones.

Turning to this clone: The antigen it binds to is not known. Within one base of it there is no much larger clone, and no base qualities were kept.

Collaborating institutions collected whole blood in K2EDTA tubes following their own protocols. For TCRbeta analysis, collaborators shipped samples in one of three forms: frozen whole blood, isolated PBMCs, or DNA extracted from either of those sample types. Study-level results and caveats: The quantity of clinical and demographic metadata differed by source and by participant and was supplied without curation.

Trimming takes 0 bases off V and 2 bases off J; junction bases not matched to a gene: 5. Taken from the germline V gene, the CDR1 and CDR2 loops are SGDLS and YYNGEE. The CDR3 runs 15 amino acids, cysteine and phenylalanine included. Left in the record is the CDR3 DNA by itself, 45 bases read in frame from the first base. This receptor was identified in a human donor in a cohort sampled during active COVID-19. The chain uses TRBV9 and TRBJ2-7; TRBD1 agrees with 7 junctional bases. Sequenced input: peripheral blood. In nucleotide form, the sequence is TGTGCCAGCAGCGTAGAAGGGACAGAGGCCTACGAGCAGTACTTC. Translated, this gives CASSVEGTEAYEQYF.